This TCR beta chain is from a study of shared clonotypes between healthy human individuals. Sequencing was at deep level. Authors' processing steps: ImmunoSEQ gave junction-only sequences without quality scores, so filtering differed. TCRdb's copy holds only in-frame clones and misses some; the assay was immunoSEQ multiplex PCR. V and J calls and clone size are copied from that table; D and trimming were computed from the DNA. The sample lists fewer than 1.8 million clones, about 98.5% occurring once. Per germline, CDR1 SEHNR and CDR2 FQNEAQ (reference sequence). The CDR3 spans 13 residues. Trimming shortened V by 3 bases and J by 9 bases, and 14 bases separated the two germline ends. Donation came from healthy HIV-negative adults that had no recent acute infections or vaccinations.

The origin of this receptor is a young man in good health. The sample comprised naive CD4+ T cells sorted from blood. Indicated subset: CD45RA+ positively selected. The chain couples TRBV7-9 to TRBJ1-2; D gene uncertain. The CDR3: CASSFGRERSYTF. The CDR3, as DNA: TGTGCCAGCAGCTTCGGAAGGGAGAGGAGCTACACCTTC.